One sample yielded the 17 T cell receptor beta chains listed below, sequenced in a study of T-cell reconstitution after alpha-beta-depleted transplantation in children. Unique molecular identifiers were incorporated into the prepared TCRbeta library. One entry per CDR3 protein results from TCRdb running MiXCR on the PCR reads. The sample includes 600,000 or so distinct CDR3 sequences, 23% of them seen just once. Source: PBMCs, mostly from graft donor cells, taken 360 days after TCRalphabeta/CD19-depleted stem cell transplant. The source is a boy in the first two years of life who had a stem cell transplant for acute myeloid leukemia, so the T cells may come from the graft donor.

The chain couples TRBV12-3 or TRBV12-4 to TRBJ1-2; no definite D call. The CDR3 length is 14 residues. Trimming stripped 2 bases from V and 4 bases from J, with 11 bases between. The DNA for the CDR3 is TGTGCCAGCAGTTTAAAGCCGGGAATCTATGGCTACACCTTC. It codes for CASSLKPGIYGYTF.

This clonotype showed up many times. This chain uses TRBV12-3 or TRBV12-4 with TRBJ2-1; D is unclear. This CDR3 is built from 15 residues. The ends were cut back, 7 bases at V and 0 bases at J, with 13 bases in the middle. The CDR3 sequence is CASTNLRSSYNEQFF. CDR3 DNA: TGTGCCAGCACCAATCTCCGGAGCTCCTACAATGAGCAGTTCTTC.

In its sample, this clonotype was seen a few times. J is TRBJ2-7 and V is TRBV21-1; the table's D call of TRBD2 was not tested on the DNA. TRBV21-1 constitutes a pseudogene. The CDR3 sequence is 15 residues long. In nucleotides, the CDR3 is TGTGCCAGCAGCAAAGGGCCAGGGAGAGCGTACGAGCAGTACTTC. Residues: CASSKGPGRAYEQYF.

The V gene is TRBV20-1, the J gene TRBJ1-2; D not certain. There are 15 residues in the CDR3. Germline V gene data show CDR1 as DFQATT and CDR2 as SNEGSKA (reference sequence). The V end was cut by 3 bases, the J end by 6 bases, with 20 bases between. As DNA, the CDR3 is TGCAGTGCTAGGATTTATGGGATTGGGGAAGATGGCTACACCTTC. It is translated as CSARIYGIGEDGYTF.

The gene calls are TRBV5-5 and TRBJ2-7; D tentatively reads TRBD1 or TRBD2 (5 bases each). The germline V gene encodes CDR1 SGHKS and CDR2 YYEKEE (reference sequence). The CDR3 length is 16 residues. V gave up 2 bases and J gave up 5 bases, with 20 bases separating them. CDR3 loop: CASSFEGYKRVHEQYF. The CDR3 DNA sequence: TGTGCCAGCAGCTTCGAGGGGTATAAGCGTGTCCACGAGCAGTACTTC.

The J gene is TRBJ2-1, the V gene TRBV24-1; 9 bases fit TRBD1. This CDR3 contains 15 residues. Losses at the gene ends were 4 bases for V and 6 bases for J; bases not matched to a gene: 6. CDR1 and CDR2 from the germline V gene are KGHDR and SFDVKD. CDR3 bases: TGTGCCACCAGTGAAGTACAGGGGGCGGGCAATGAGCAGTTCTTC. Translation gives CATSEVQGAGNEQFF.

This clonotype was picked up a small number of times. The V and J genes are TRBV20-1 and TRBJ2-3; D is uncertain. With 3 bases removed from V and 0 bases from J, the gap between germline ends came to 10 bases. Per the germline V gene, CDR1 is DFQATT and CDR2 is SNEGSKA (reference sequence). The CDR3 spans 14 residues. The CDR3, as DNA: TGCAGTGCTAGTGAACAGCGTAGCACAGATACGCAGTATTTT. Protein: CSASEQRSTDTQYF.

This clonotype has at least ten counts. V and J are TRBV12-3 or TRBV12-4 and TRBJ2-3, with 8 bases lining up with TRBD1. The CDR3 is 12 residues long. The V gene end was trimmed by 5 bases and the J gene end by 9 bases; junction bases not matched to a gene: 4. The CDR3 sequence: CASSETGDTQYF. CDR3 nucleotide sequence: TGTGCCAGCAGTGAGACAGGGGACACGCAGTATTTT.

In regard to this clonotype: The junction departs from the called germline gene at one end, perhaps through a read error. As DNA, the CDR3 is TGTGCCAGCAGTCAACCACATCCCAACGTCCTGATTTTC. Translating gives CASSQPHPNVLIF. The chain joins TRBV6-1 to TRBJ2-6; unclear D gene. The CDR3 runs 13 residues. CDR1 and CDR2 (germline): MNHNS, SASEGT.

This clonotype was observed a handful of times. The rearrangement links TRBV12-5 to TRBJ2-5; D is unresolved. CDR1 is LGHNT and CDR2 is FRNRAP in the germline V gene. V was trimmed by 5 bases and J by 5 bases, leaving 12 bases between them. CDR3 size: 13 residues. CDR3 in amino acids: CASGPESAETQYF. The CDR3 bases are TGTGCTAGTGGTCCCGAGAGTGCCGAGACCCAGTACTTC.

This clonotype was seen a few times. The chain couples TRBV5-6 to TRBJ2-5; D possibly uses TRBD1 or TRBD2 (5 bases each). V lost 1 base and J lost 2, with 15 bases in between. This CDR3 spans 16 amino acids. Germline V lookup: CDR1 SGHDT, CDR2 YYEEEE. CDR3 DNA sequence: TGTGCCAGCAGCTTGCATGGGGGAGACTTGCAAGAGACCCAGTACTTC. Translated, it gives CASSLHGGDLQETQYF.

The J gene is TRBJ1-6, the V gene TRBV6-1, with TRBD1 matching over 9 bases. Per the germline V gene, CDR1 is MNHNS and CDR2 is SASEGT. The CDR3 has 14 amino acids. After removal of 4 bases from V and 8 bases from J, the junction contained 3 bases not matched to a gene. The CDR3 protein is CASSATGGDSPLHF. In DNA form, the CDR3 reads TGTGCCAGCAGTGCGACAGGGGGTGATTCACCCCTCCACTTT.

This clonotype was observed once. For the CDR3, the DNA is TGTGCCAGCAGCTTAGTTGCGTCCGTCGGGGGGGCCTCAGATACGCAGTATTTT. It codes for CASSLVASVGGASDTQYF. The rearrangement links TRBV11-2 to TRBJ2-3, with TRBD2 matching 8 bases. The CDR3 is made up of 18 amino acids. Germline-derived CDR1 and CDR2 are SGHAT and FQNNGV. V shed 1 base, J shed 4 bases, and the junction held 13 bases outside the gene matches.

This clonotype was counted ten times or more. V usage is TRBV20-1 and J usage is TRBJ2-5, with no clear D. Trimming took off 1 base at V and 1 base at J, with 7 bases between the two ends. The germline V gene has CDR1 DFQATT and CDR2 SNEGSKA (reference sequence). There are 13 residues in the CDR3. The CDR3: CSARGPAQETQYF. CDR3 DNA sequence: TGCAGTGCTAGAGGGCCAGCCCAAGAGACCCAGTACTTC.

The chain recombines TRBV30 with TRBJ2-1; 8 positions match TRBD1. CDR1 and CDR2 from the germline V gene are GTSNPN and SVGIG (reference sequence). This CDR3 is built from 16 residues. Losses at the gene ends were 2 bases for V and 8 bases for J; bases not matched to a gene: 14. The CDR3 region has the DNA TGTGCCTGGAGTCAGGACAGGGTTCGGACCTTCGATGAGCAGTTCTTC. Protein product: CAWSQDRVRTFDEQFF.

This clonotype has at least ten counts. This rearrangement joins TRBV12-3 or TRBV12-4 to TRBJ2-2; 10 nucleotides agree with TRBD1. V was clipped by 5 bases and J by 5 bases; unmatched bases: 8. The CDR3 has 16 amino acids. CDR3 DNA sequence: TGTGCCAGCAGTACCGGGACAGGGGTCTTAACCGGGGAGCTGTTTTTT. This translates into CASSTGTGVLTGELFF.

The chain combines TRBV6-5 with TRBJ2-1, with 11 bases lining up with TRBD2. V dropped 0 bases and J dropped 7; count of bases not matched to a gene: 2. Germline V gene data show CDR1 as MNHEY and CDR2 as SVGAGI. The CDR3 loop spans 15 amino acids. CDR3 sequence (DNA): TGTGCCAGCAGTTACTCGACTAGCGGGGAGAATGAGCAGTTCTTC. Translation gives CASSYSTSGENEQFF.